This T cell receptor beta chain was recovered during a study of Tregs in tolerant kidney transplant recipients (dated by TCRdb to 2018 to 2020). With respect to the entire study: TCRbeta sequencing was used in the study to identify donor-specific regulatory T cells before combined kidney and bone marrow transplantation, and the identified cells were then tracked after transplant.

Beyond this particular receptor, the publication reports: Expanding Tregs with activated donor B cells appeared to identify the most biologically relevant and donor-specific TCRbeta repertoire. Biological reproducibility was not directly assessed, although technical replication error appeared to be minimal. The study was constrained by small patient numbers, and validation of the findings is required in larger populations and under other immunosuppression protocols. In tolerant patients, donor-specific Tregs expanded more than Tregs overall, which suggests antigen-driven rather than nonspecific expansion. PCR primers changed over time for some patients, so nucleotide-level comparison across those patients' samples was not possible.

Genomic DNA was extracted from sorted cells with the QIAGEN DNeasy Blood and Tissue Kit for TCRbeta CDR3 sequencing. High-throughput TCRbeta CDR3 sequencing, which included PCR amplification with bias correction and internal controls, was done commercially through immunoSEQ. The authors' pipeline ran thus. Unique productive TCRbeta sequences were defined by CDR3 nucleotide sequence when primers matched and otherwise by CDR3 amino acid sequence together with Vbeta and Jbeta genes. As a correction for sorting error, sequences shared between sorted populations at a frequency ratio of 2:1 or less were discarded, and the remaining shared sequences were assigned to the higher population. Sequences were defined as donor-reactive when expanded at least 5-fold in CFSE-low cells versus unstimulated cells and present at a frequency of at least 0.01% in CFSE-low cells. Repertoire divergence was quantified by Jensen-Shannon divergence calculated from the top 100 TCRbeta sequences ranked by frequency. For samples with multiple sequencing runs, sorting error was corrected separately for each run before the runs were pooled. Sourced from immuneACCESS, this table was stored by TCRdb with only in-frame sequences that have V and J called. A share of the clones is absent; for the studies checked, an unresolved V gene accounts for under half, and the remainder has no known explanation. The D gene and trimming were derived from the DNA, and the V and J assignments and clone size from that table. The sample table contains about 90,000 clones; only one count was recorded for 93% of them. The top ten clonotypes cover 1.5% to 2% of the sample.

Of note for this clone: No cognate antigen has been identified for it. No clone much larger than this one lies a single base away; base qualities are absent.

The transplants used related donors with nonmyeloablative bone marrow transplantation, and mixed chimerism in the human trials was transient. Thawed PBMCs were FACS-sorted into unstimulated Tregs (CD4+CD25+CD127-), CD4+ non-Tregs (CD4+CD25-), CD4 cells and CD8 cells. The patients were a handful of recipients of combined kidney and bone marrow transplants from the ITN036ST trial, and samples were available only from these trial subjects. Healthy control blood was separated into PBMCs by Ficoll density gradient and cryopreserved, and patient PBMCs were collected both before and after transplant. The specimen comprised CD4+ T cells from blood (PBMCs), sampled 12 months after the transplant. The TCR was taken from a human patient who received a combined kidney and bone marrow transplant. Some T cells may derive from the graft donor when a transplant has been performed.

The CDR3 is CASSPMRGLDEQFF. The DNA is as follows: TGTGCCAGCAGCCCCATGAGGGGGCTGGATGAGCAGTTCTTC. This receptor chain uses TRBV11-2 and TRBJ2-1; TRBD1 lines up with 7 middle nucleotides. For CDR1 and CDR2, the germline V gene lists SGHAT and FQNNGV. The CDR3 numbers 14 residues from cysteine through phenylalanine. Only CDR3 DNA remains: 42 bases, in frame from the first base. V is cut back by 5 bases and J by 8 bases, with 9 bases in the junction unmatched.